This T cell receptor beta chain originates from a study of blood T cell repertoires in COVID-19. For the study at large: Material from acute and convalescent COVID-19 was sourced from the United States, Italy and Spain. The cDNA or gDNA used as material had been derived from T cells, B-cell-depleted T cells, or PBMCs.

Cohorts were assigned according to the clinical history that participants reported. Produced via immunoSEQ multiplex PCR; TCRdb's table is partial and in-frame only. The sample includes 350,000 to 450,000 clones, 85% to 90% of them seen just once. CDR3 length equals 12 residues. Germline values: CDR1 MDHEN, CDR2 SYDVKM. The ends were cut back, 10 bases at V and 7 bases at J, with 14 bases in the middle. Sequenced: PBMCs or T cells enriched from blood (not recorded which). The sequence came from a man aged 25-45 years who had recovered from COVID-19. The rearrangement joins TRBV28 to TRBJ1-5, with D perhaps TRBD1 (5 bases). CDR3 in DNA: TGTGCCACCCAGGGCGAGGAACAGCCCCAGCATTTT. Translated: CATQGEEQPQHF.